Listed below are T cell receptor beta chains from one sample, sequenced in a study of T cell repertoires in cytomegalovirus infection. TCRdb fed the reads into MiXCR, producing one record per CDR3 protein. This sample has 290,000 or so distinct CDR3 sequences, with roughly 23% found just once. The sequencing sample was made of PBMCs. These receptors all come from a human donor in good health (CMV status not recorded). Some clones in this sample may be carry-over from other donors' samples. Each CDR3 is given with its conserved first and last residue. Each record gives: V gene, J gene, clone size, D gene, CDR3 DNA, CDR3 protein. A D gene is named only where the DNA matches it firmly. Some rows have no size entry. The others give once, few or many, or a class for an expanded clone.

TRBV5-1,TRBJ2-5,-,-,TGCGCCAGCAGCTTCACTACAGGACTAGAGACCCAGTACTTC,CASSFTTGLETQYF
TRBV19,TRBJ1-1,-,-,TGTGCCAGTAGTATAGTCCACGGGTCAGGGAACACTGAAGCTTTCTTT,CASSIVHGSGNTEAFF
TRBV7-2,TRBJ2-1,-,-,TGTGCCAGCAGACCGTCTCGGGTAGGCAATGAGCAGTTCTTC,CASRPSRVGNEQFF
TRBV7-9,TRBJ2-7,-,-,TGTGCCAGCAGCCCATCTGGCGTCCGGGGGCCTCCGGCGCAGTACTTC,CASSPSGVRGPPAQYF
TRBV6-6,TRBJ1-4,-,-,TGTGCCAGCTCGCAGGGTAATGAAAAACTGTTTTTT,CASSQGNEKLFF
TRBV28,TRBJ1-5,few,TRBD1,TGTGCCAGCAGTCCTCCAGGGGGCCTCAATCAGCCCCAGCATTTT,CASSPPGGLNQPQHF
TRBV10-3,TRBJ1-3,few,-,TGTGCCATCAGTGAGTCTGCCGATGGAAACACCATATATTTT,CAISESADGNTIYF
TRBV5-1,TRBJ1-1,-,-,TGCGCCAGCAGCTTGCGGGGGGCAGGAGTCACTGAAGCTTTCTTT,CASSLRGAGVTEAFF
TRBV6-1,TRBJ1-1,-,TRBD1,TGTGCCAGCATCAGGGGGGGGACTGAAGCTTTCTTT,CASIRGGTEAFF
TRBV5-1,TRBJ2-3,-,TRBD2,TGCGCCAGCAGCTTCTCCGGCGGGGGGGCCTGGGATACGCAGTATTTT,CASSFSGGGAWDTQYF
TRBV15,TRBJ2-1,-,TRBD2,TGTGCCACCAGTCCACTAGCGGGAGTCTACAATGAGCAGTTCTTC,CATSPLAGVYNEQFF
TRBV12-3/TRBV12-4,TRBJ1-2,once,TRBD1,TGTGCCAGCAGTCACAGACAGGGGAATGGCTACACCTTC,CASSHRQGNGYTF
TRBV7-2,TRBJ2-1,few,-,-,CASSTSGGRGFSYNEQFF
TRBV27,TRBJ2-1,few,TRBD2,TGTGCCAGCAGTTTCCGAATAGCGGGAGTGGGCTACAATGAGCAGTTCTTC,CASSFRIAGVGYNEQFF
TRBV6-2/TRBV6-3,TRBJ1-5,-,TRBD1,TGTGCCAGCACCTCCCGGGACAGGCATCAGCCCCAGCATTTT,CASTSRDRHQPQHF
TRBV28,TRBJ2-5,few,TRBD1,TGTGCCAGCAGTGATACGGACAGGGAAGGAGAGACCCAGTACTTC,CASSDTDREGETQYF
TRBV7-2,TRBJ2-1,many,TRBD2,TGTGCCAGCACCAGCGGGACTAGCTCCTACAATGAGCAGTTCTTC,CASTSGTSSYNEQFF
TRBV29-1,TRBJ1-1,-,-,TGCAGCGTCGCAGGAACAGGGCGGGTGAACACTGAAGCTTTCTTT,CSVAGTGRVNTEAFF
TRBV7-2,TRBJ2-3,-,-,TGTGCCAGCAGCTTCGGTTTCTACACAGATACGCAGTATTTT,CASSFGFYTDTQYF
TRBV15,TRBJ1-1,few,-,TGTGCCACCAGCAGAGTGGGGGGGAGGGGGAACACTGAAGCTTTCTTT,CATSRVGGRGNTEAFF
TRBV28,TRBJ2-5,few,-,TGTGCCAGCAGTTTGCCGGCAACAGAGACCCAGTACTTC,CASSLPATETQYF
TRBV6-6,TRBJ2-5,once,TRBD1,TGTGCCAGCAGCCAACAGGGGACCGGGGAGACCCAGTACTTC,CASSQQGTGETQYF
TRBV15,TRBJ2-7,few,-,TGTGCCACCAGCCGAGTCGGGGGTGGGGAGCAGTACTTC,CATSRVGGGEQYF
TRBV11-2,TRBJ2-7,-,-,TGTGCCAGCAGCTTAGGTTTGGAATCCTACGAGCAGTACTTC,CASSLGLESYEQYF
TRBV20-1,TRBJ2-1,-,TRBD2,TGCAGTGCTAGAGATTACAGGACTAGCGGAGGCAATGAGCAGTTCTTC,CSARDYRTSGGNEQFF
TRBV11-2,TRBJ2-7,-,TRBD2,TGTGCCAGCAGCTTACGAGGCGGCGGGAGCTACGAGCAGTACTTC,CASSLRGGGSYEQYF
TRBV24-1,TRBJ2-1,-,TRBD2,TGTGCCACCAGTGATCCCCTCCGGGCTAGCGGTACCTACAATGAGCAGTTCTTC,CATSDPLRASGTYNEQFF
TRBV11-2,TRBJ2-1,few,-,TGTGCCAGCAGCTTAGTCTCAGGGAACAACGAGAATGAGCAGTTCTTC,CASSLVSGNNENEQFF
TRBV7-8,TRBJ2-7,many,-,TGTGCCAGCAGCAGACTCCGGGACAACTACGAGCAGTACTTC,CASSRLRDNYEQYF
TRBV7-3,TRBJ2-1,few,TRBD2,TGTGCCAGCAGCTTAGGGGGGTTACTAGCGGGGCTTAACAATGAGCAGTTCTTC,CASSLGGLLAGLNNEQFF
TRBV28,TRBJ2-5,many,-,TGTGCCAGCAGTTCCCCGGACAGACAAGAGACCCAGTACTTC,CASSSPDRQETQYF
TRBV7-6,TRBJ1-4,-,TRBD1,TGTGCCAGCAGCGCACAGGGGTATGAAAAACTGTTTTTT,CASSAQGYEKLFF
TRBV7-9,TRBJ2-7,-,-,TGTGCCAGCAGCCTAAGGTTGAGCGAGCAGTACTTC,CASSLRLSEQYF
TRBV2,TRBJ2-1,-,-,TGTGCCAGCAGGTACCTGCCCCCCAATGAGCAGTTCTTC,CASRYLPPNEQFF